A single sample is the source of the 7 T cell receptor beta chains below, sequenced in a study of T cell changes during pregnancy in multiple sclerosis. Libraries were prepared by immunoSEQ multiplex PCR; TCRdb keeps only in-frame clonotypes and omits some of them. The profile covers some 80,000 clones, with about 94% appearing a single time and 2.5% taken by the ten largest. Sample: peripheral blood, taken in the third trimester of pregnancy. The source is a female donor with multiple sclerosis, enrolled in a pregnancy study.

Written as DNA, the CDR3 is TGTGCCAGCAGTCTAGCGGGGCCCACAGATACGCAGTATTTT. Its translation: CASSLAGPTDTQYF. The V call is TRBV2, the J call TRBJ2-3, with 9 bases matching TRBD2. The V gene end was trimmed by 5 bases and the J gene end by 2 bases; junction bases not matched to a gene: 2. CDR1 and CDR2 (germline): SNHLY, FYNNEI. CDR3 length: 14 residues.

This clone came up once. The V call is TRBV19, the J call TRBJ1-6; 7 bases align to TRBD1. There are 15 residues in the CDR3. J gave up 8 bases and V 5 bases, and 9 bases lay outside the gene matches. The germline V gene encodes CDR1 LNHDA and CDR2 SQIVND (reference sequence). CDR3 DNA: TGTGCCAGTAGTGTGACCGGGACAGATTATTCACCCCTCCACTTT. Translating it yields CASSVTGTDYSPLHF.

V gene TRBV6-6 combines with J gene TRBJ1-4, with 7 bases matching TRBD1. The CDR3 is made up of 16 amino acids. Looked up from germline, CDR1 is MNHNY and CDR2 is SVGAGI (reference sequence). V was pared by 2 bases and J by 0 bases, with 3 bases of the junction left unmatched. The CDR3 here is CASSYGQVATNEKLFF. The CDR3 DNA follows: TGTGCCAGCAGTTACGGACAGGTAGCAACTAATGAAAAACTGTTTTTT.

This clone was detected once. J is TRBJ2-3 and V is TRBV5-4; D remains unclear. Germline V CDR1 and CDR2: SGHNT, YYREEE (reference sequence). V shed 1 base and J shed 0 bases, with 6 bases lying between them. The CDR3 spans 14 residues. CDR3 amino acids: CASSLFSSTDTQYF. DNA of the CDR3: TGTGCCAGCAGCTTGTTTAGCAGCACAGATACGCAGTATTTT. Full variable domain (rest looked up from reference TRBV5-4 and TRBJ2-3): ETGVTQSPTHLIKTRGQQVTLRCSSQSGHNTVSWYQQALGQGPQFIFQYYREEENGRGNFPPRFSGLQFPNYSSELNVNALELDDSALYLCASSLFSSTDTQYFGPGTRLTVL.

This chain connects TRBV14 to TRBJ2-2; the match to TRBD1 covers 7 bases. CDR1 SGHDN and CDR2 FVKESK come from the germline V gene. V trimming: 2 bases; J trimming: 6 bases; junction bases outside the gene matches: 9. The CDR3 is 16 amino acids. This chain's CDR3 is CASSQRTGVGSGELFF. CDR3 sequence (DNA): TGTGCCAGCAGCCAAAGAACAGGGGTCGGTTCCGGGGAGCTGTTTTTT.

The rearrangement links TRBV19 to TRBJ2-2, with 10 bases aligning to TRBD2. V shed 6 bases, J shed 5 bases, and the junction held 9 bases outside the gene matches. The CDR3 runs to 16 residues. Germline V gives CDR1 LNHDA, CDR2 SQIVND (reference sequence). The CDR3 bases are TGTGCCAGTAGGGACTCTAGCGGGGGACGAACCGGGGAGCTGTTTTTT. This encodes CASRDSSGGRTGELFF.

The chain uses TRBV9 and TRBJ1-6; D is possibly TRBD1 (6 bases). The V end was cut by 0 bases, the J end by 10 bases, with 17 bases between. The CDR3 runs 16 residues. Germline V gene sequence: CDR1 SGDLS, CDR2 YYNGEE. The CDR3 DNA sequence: TGTGCCAGCAGCGTAGATCCTGGGGGGGCTGGCTCACCCCTCCACTTT. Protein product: CASSVDPGGAGSPLHF. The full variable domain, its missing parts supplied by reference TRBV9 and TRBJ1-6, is DSGVTQTPKHLITATGQRVTLRCSPRSGDLSVYWYQQSLDQGLQFLIQYYNGEERAKGNILERFSAQQFPDLHSELNLSSLELGDSALYFCASSVDPGGAGSPLHFGNGTRLTVT.